What follows is one T cell receptor (beta chain) and its context. Isolated RNA was reverse transcribed into cDNA used as the sequencing template. Measured with immunoSEQ multiplex PCR; TCRdb has only the in-frame clones, and not every one. The sample holds about 39,000 clones; roughly 65% are singletons and the top ten take about a fifth. Between the trimmed V and J ends, which lost 3 bases and 11 bases, there was a span of 8 bases. Germline CDR1 reads SNHLY; CDR2 reads FYNNEI. The length of the CDR3 is 11 residues. These data originate in a study of CD8+ T cells in alopecia areata. The treatment was: oral pan-JAK inhibitor, 5-10 mg twice daily.

The rearrangement joins TRBV2 to TRBJ2-1; D not resolved. The material was CD8+ T cells sorted from blood, obtained at week 4, from a patient treated with tofacitinib. The origin of this receptor is a human donor with alopecia areata. This CDR3 is CASSEGPQQFF. CDR3 nucleotide sequence: TGTGCCAGCAGTGAGGGTCCACAGCAGTTCTTC.